This is a list of T cell receptor beta chains from one sample in a study of response to subunit inactivated influenza vaccine. TCRdb re-analysed the RT-PCR reads in MiXCR, keeping a single row per CDR3 protein. In the table there are about 780,000 distinct CDR3 sequences, about a fifth of which are singletons. Material: PBMCs from blood, obtained more than 4 days after vaccination. These receptors all stem from a man in his fifties or sixties who received an inactivated influenza vaccine. CDR3s include the opening cysteine and the closing phenylalanine or tryptophan. D genes are given only for firm matches. Clone sizes are given selectively: once, few, many, or a class where the clone is expanded.

>-|TRBV5-1|TRBJ1-3|-
CASSSSTGGNTIYF
TGCGCCAGCAGCTCCAGTACGGGTGGAAACACCATATATTTT
>-|TRBV6-1|TRBJ2-3|-
CASSERRAADTQYF
TGTGCCAGCAGTGAACGAAGGGCCGCAGATACGCAGTATTTT
>-|TRBV4-3|TRBJ2-7|-
CASSQDLVTASVYEQYF
TGCGCCAGCAGCCAAGATCTAGTAACAGCGAGCGTCTACGAGCAGTACTTC
>-|TRBV20-1|TRBJ2-5|-
CSAHRTVQETQYF
TGCAGTGCTCATAGGACAGTCCAAGAGACCCAGTACTTC
>-|TRBV5-1|TRBJ2-3|-
CASSFVRASTDTQYF
TGCGCCAGCAGCTTTGTTCGGGCTAGCACAGATACGCAGTATTTT
>TRBD2|TRBV20-1|TRBJ2-3|few
CSARRAGGADTQYF
TGCAGTGCTAGACGAGCGGGAGGGGCAGATACGCAGTATTTT
>TRBD2|TRBV27|TRBJ2-5|few
CASSFVLAGQETQYF
TGTGCCAGCAGTTTTGTCCTAGCGGGACAAGAGACCCAGTACTTC
>TRBD1|TRBV7-2|TRBJ1-2|many
CASSLVQGGSYTF
TGTGCCAGCAGCTTAGTACAGGGGGGGAGCTACACCTTC
>-|TRBV6-1|TRBJ2-3|many
CASSRLLLNTDTQYF
TGTGCCAGCAGCCGGCTTCTACTAAACACAGATACGCAGTATTTT
>-|TRBV9|TRBJ2-1|-
CASSVVTDNEQFF
TGTGCCAGCAGCGTAGTTACAGACAATGAGCAGTTCTTC
>TRBD2|TRBV20-1|TRBJ2-1|-
CSARGIGTSFAEQFF
TGCAGTGCTAGGGGAATCGGGACTAGCTTCGCTGAGCAGTTCTTC
>-|TRBV10-1|TRBJ2-2|-
CASLNNRFFRTGELFF
TGCGCCAGTCTCAATAACAGGTTTTTTCGGACCGGGGAGCTGTTTTTT
>-|TRBV20-1|TRBJ1-5|many
CSAPSQGNNQPQHF
TGCAGTGCTCCTTCCCAGGGGAACAATCAGCCCCAGCATTTT
>TRBD2|TRBV27|TRBJ2-7|many
CASSFISSGGSYEQYF
TGTGCCAGCAGTTTTATCTCTAGCGGAGGCTCCTACGAGCAGTACTTC
>-|TRBV20-1|TRBJ1-2|-
CSARDQVAAEGYTF
TGCAGTGCTAGAGACCAGGTAGCGGCGGAAGGCTACACCTTC
>TRBD1|TRBV28|TRBJ1-2|few
CASSPGTGRSYGYTF
TGTGCCAGCAGTCCTGGGACAGGGAGGAGCTATGGCTACACCTTC
>-|TRBV4-1|TRBJ2-2|many
CASSRGAGGGELFF
TGCGCCAGCAGCCGAGGGGCTGGGGGCGGGGAGCTGTTTTTT
>-|TRBV4-2|TRBJ2-1|-
CASSQDGDHEQFF
TGTGCCAGCAGCCAAGACGGGGATCATGAGCAGTTCTTC
>TRBD2|TRBV27|TRBJ2-1|-
CASSLGTSLPNEQFF
TGTGCCAGCAGTTTAGGGACTAGCCTTCCCAATGAGCAGTTCTTC
>-|TRBV12-3/TRBV12-4|TRBJ1-5|few
CASSTEGPTNQPQHF
TGTGCCAGCAGTACCGAAGGACCGACGAATCAGCCCCAGCATTTT
>-|TRBV7-8|TRBJ2-1|few
CASSLSPATNEQFF
TGTGCCAGCAGCTTGAGCCCAGCAACCAATGAGCAGTTCTTC
>-|TRBV12-3/TRBV12-4|TRBJ2-5|few
CASSFSGGRETQYF
TGTGCCAGCAGTTTTTCCGGGGGCAGGGAGACCCAGTACTTC
>-|TRBV20-1|TRBJ1-2|few
CSARSGGGGDNYGYTF
TGCAGTGCTAGGAGTGGTGGAGGCGGGGATAACTATGGCTACACCTTC
>-|TRBV12-3/TRBV12-4|TRBJ2-1|many
CASHSGSYNEQFF
TGTGCCAGTCATAGCGGCTCCTACAATGAGCAGTTCTTC
>-|TRBV12-3/TRBV12-4|TRBJ2-7|many
CASSPKWEQYF
TGTGCCAGCAGTCCGAAGTGGGAGCAGTACTTC
>-|TRBV29-1|TRBJ2-3|few
CSVERMASTDTQYF
TGCAGCGTTGAAAGAATGGCCAGCACAGATACGCAGTATTTT
>-|TRBV7-2|TRBJ1-3|few
CASSLAGLGNTIYF
TGTGCCAGCAGCCTCGCGGGGTTAGGAAACACCATATATTTT
>-|TRBV5-1|TRBJ2-3|few
CASSSRREVAQYF
TGCGCCAGCAGCAGTCGCAGGGAGGTTGCGCAGTATTTT
>-|TRBV7-2|TRBJ1-4|-
CASSSTGSGEKLFF
TGTGCCAGCAGCTCCACAGGGTCTGGCGAAAAACTGTTTTTT
>-|TRBV6-5|TRBJ2-5|-
CASSYDSGKETQYF
TGTGCCAGCAGTTACGATTCTGGGAAAGAGACCCAGTACTTC
>-|TRBV5-4|TRBJ2-7|few
CASSSQRSSYEQYF
TGTGCCAGCAGTTCTCAGAGAAGCTCCTACGAGCAGTACTTC
>TRBD2|TRBV20-1|TRBJ2-1|many
CSAQLAGPYNEQFF
TGCAGTGCTCAACTAGCGGGACCCTACAATGAGCAGTTCTTC
>-|TRBV12-3/TRBV12-4|TRBJ1-2|few
CASRLGRLGYGYTF
TGTGCCAGCAGATTAGGACGCTTAGGCTATGGCTACACCTTC
>TRBD2|TRBV4-2|TRBJ2-5|-
CASSQEGAGVETQYF
TGTGCCAGCAGCCAAGAGGGAGCGGGAGTTGAGACCCAGTACTTC
>-|TRBV6-2/TRBV6-3|TRBJ2-3|-
CASSYSRGPTQYF
TGTGCCAGCAGTTACTCCCGGGGTCCGACGCAGTATTTT
>TRBD2|TRBV9|TRBJ2-1|few
CASSRSPSGSNEQFF
TGTGCCAGCAGCCGAAGCCCTAGCGGGAGCAATGAGCAGTTCTTC
>-|TRBV20-1|TRBJ2-7|few
CSASSPSVFSYEQYF
TGCAGTGCTAGCTCGCCTAGCGTCTTCTCCTACGAGCAGTACTTC
>-|TRBV4-2|TRBJ2-7|-
CASSQEGREQYF
TGTGCCAGCAGCCAAGAGGGGCGCGAGCAGTACTTC
>TRBD2|TRBV12-3/TRBV12-4|TRBJ2-5|few
CASSFGLAGGRETQYF
TGTGCCAGCAGTTTTGGACTAGCGGGGGGCCGGGAGACCCAGTACTTC
>-|TRBV5-1|TRBJ2-7|once
CASREGATLDTYEQYF
TGCGCCAGCAGAGAGGGAGCGACTCTCGACACCTACGAGCAGTACTTC
>TRBD2|TRBV25-1|TRBJ2-1|-
CASRESGASGSSYEQFF
TGTGCCAGCAGAGAATCCGGTGCTAGCGGGAGTTCCTATGAGCAGTTCTTC
>-|TRBV15|TRBJ1-2|-
CATSMARKLYTF
TGTGCCACCAGCATGGCCAGAAAGCTGTACACCTTC
>-|TRBV15|TRBJ1-5|-
CATSRGGFGNQPQHF
TGTGCCACCAGCAGAGGCGGTTTTGGCAATCAGCCCCAGCATTTT
>-|TRBV5-1|TRBJ2-5|-
CASSLGRNGETQYF
TGCGCCAGCAGCTTGGGACGAAACGGGGAGACCCAGTACTTC
>TRBD1|TRBV20-1|TRBJ1-5|-
CSAGTGALRSNQPQHF
TGCAGTGCCGGGACAGGGGCGCTCCGTAGCAATCAGCCCCAGCATTTT
>-|TRBV6-5|TRBJ2-1|-
CASSYSPGTTSSYNEQFF
TGTGCCAGCAGTTACTCGCCAGGGACAACCAGCTCCTACAATGAGCAGTTCTTC
>-|TRBV9|TRBJ2-7|-
CASSVGVSGSYEQYF
TGTGCCAGCAGCGTAGGTGTTAGCGGTTCCTACGAGCAGTACTTC
>-|TRBV9|TRBJ2-7|-
CASSVALGPSYEQYF
TGTGCCAGCAGCGTAGCTCTGGGCCCCTCCTACGAGCAGTACTTC
>TRBD2|TRBV7-9|TRBJ2-5|-
CASSLPGLAGVETQYF
TGTGCCAGCAGCTTACCGGGACTAGCGGGGGTGGAGACCCAGTACTTC
>-|TRBV18|TRBJ1-1|-
CASSPPGSSSAEAFF
TGTGCCAGCTCACCTCCGGGATCTAGTAGCGCTGAAGCTTTCTTT
>TRBD1|TRBV4-1|TRBJ2-7|few
CASSQDLRDRVYEQYF
TGCGCCAGCAGCCAAGATCTTCGAGACAGGGTCTACGAGCAGTACTTC
>-|TRBV5-1|TRBJ2-1|-
CASRTGTPLYNEQFF
TGCGCCAGCAGAACGGGGACTCCCCTTTACAATGAGCAGTTCTTC
>-|TRBV2|TRBJ2-7|-
CASGISTYEQYF
TGTGCCAGCGGGATATCAACCTACGAGCAGTACTTC
>-|TRBV5-1|TRBJ2-7|many
CASSLRGDEQYF
TGCGCCAGCAGCTTGCGAGGGGACGAGCAGTACTTC
>-|TRBV6-2/TRBV6-3|TRBJ1-5|-
CASSGDSFNQPQHF
TGTGCCAGTAGCGGTGACAGCTTTAATCAGCCCCAGCATTTT
>TRBD1|TRBV7-9|TRBJ2-7|few
CASSSVAGQAPYEQYF
TGTGCCAGCAGCTCAGTAGCTGGACAGGCACCCTACGAGCAGTACTTC
>-|TRBV7-6|TRBJ1-5|many
CASSLGGDTNQPQHF
TGTGCCAGCAGCTTAGGCGGGGACACTAATCAGCCCCAGCATTTT
>-|TRBV5-6|TRBJ1-1|-
CASSLLYRVTEAFF
TGTGCCAGCAGCTTGTTATACAGGGTCACTGAAGCTTTCTTT